Listed below are T cell receptor beta chains from one sample, sequenced in a study of cytomegalovirus exposure and HLA in healthy donors. Only in-frame clones appear in the TCRdb table, and some are missing; sequencing was by immunoSEQ multiplex PCR. The table has 200,000 to 250,000 clones, approximately 84% seen once. The sample consisted of PBMCs. The receptors shown here come from a girl aged 2-10 years in good health and CMV-seronegative. The CDR3 runs from the conserved cysteine through the conserved F or W. A D gene is named only where the DNA matches it firmly. Clone size is stated in some rows and not others, as once, few, many or a class when expanded.

j_call clone_size d_call v_call cdr3_aa cdr3_nt
TRBJ2-3 few . TRBV5-4 CASSFEDTQYF TGTGCCAGCAGCTTCGAGGATACGCAGTATTTT
TRBJ2-7 . TRBD2 TRBV4-2 CASSQLPPGLANPYEQYF TGTGCCAGCAGCCAGCTACCACCGGGACTAGCGAATCCCTACGAGCAGTACTTC
TRBJ2-3 . TRBD2 TRBV2 CASGTSGGVSPYF TGTGCCAGCGGTACCAGCGGGGGGGTGTCTCCGTATTTT
TRBJ2-1 once TRBD2 TRBV19 CASSIWGREVRQFF TGTGCCAGTAGTATATGGGGGCGGGAGGTACGGCAGTTCTTC
TRBJ1-3 . . TRBV7-3 CASSLSPGSGNTIYF TGTGCCAGCAGCTTAAGCCCGGGCTCTGGAAACACCATATATTTT
TRBJ2-7 few TRBD1 TRBV19 CASSRRTGQNYEQYF TGTGCCAGTAGTCGAAGGACAGGGCAGAACTACGAGCAGTACTTC
TRBJ2-1 few TRBD1 TRBV6-5 CASSVDRGRNYEQFF TGTGCCAGCAGCGTCGACAGGGGGCGCAACTATGAGCAGTTCTTC
TRBJ1-5 . . TRBV6-5 CASSSQGGQPQHF TGTGCCAGCAGTTCCCAGGGCGGTCAGCCCCAGCATTTT
TRBJ1-1 . TRBD1 TRBV7-9 CASRTGQGNTEAFF TGTGCCAGCAGAACAGGACAGGGGAACACTGAAGCTTTCTTT
TRBJ2-1 . TRBD2 TRBV5-4 CASSFASGSVNEQFF TGTGCCAGCAGCTTCGCTAGCGGGAGCGTCAATGAGCAGTTCTTC
TRBJ1-2 . . TRBV20-1 CTQGAYGYTF TGCACCCAAGGGGCGTATGGCTACACCTTC
TRBJ1-6 . TRBD1 TRBV6-1 CASSVKTGSSPLHF TGTGCCAGCAGTGTGAAGACAGGGAGTTCACCCCTCCACTTT
TRBJ2-1 . . TRBV7-9 CASSFTSGGGNEQFF TGTGCCAGCAGCTTTACCTCAGGAGGAGGCAATGAGCAGTTCTTC
TRBJ2-7 . TRBD1 TRBV25-1 CATKDRWYEQYF TGTGCCACCAAGGACAGGTGGTACGAGCAGTACTTC
TRBJ1-3 . . TRBV6-1 CASSGRLGDTIYF TGTGCCAGCAGTGGGCGCCTCGGGGACACCATATATTTT
TRBJ1-1 . TRBD1 TRBV6-6 CASSSQGARTEAFF TGTGCCAGCAGTTCCCAGGGGGCGAGAACTGAAGCTTTCTTT
TRBJ2-3 . . TRBV18 CASSLADTYTDTQYF TGTGCCAGCTCATTAGCAGATACGTACACAGATACGCAGTATTTT
TRBJ2-1 . TRBD2 TRBV7-2 CASSSRGLAGWNEQFF TGTGCCAGCAGCTCGCGAGGACTAGCGGGATGGAATGAGCAGTTCTTC
TRBJ1-1 . TRBD1 TRBV14 CASSQTGENPNTEAFF TGTGCCAGCAGCCAGACAGGGGAAAATCCGAACACTGAAGCTTTCTTT
TRBJ2-7 . . TRBV5-1 CASSLAGRGGWEQYF TGCGCCAGCAGCTTGGCCGGTAGGGGAGGTTGGGAGCAGTACTTC
TRBJ1-2 . TRBD1 TRBV14 CASSSQGAAGGSYGYTF TGTGCCAGCAGCTCACAGGGGGCCGCTGGGGGTTCCTATGGCTACACCTTC
TRBJ2-7 . . TRBV6-5 CASSYSPGNEQYF TGTGCCAGCAGTTACTCCCCGGGAAACGAGCAGTACTTC
TRBJ2-7 . TRBD1 TRBV2 CASSLLRQGSSYEQYF TGTGCCAGCAGCCTCCTAAGACAGGGCTCTTCCTACGAGCAGTACTTC
TRBJ1-2 . . TRBV6-4 CATIRGHPIYGYTF TGTGCCACCATAAGAGGTCACCCTATATATGGCTACACCTTC
TRBJ2-1 . . TRBV6-5 CASSSNREQFF TGTGCCAGCAGTTCAAACCGGGAGCAGTTCTTC
TRBJ1-1 once TRBD1 TRBV5-4 CASRETGDTEAFF TGTGCCAGCAGGGAAACAGGGGACACTGAAGCTTTCTTT
TRBJ1-4 . . TRBV7-9 CASSVWLGRSLLGEKLFF TGTGCCAGCAGCGTATGGCTGGGGCGTTCTTTGTTGGGTGAAAAACTGTTTTTT
TRBJ1-5 . . TRBV6-1 CASGADLDQPQHF TGTGCCAGCGGGGCCGACTTGGATCAGCCCCAGCATTTT
TRBJ1-1 . . TRBV2 CARAQMNTEAFF TGTGCCAGGGCACAAATGAACACTGAAGCTTTCTTT
TRBJ2-7 . TRBD1 TRBV10-3 CASAGTGVHEQYF TGTGCCAGTGCCGGGACAGGGGTCCACGAGCAGTACTTC
TRBJ2-7 . . TRBV10-1 CASSKGDAAYEQYF TGCGCCAGCAGCAAGGGGGACGCCGCTTACGAGCAGTACTTC
TRBJ1-6 . TRBD1 TRBV5-1 CASGQGDNSPLHF TGCGCCAGCGGACAGGGGGATAATTCACCCCTCCACTTT
TRBJ1-3 once . TRBV15 CATSEGDSGNTIYF TGTGCCACCAGCGAAGGGGACTCTGGAAACACCATATATTTT
TRBJ1-4 . TRBD1 TRBV6-5 CASSYGTGGEKLFF TGTGCCAGCAGTTACGGGACAGGGGGTGAAAAACTGTTTTTT
TRBJ1-5 . TRBD1 TRBV28 CASSRGPNQPQHF TGTGCCAGCAGTAGGGGGCCCAATCAGCCCCAGCATTTT
TRBJ1-3 . . TRBV6-5 CASSAQGFSGNTIYF TGTGCCAGCAGTGCACAGGGTTTCTCTGGAAACACCATATATTTT
TRBJ1-2 once . TRBV27 CASSSNRELTNYGYTF TGTGCCAGCAGTTCCAATCGGGAGCTCACTAACTATGGCTACACCTTC
TRBJ2-2 . . TRBV5-1 CASSGERPTGELFF TGCGCCAGCAGCGGGGAGCGGCCCACCGGGGAGCTGTTTTTT
TRBJ1-1 . . TRBV19 CASIVAPSNTEAFF TGTGCCAGTATCGTCGCGCCCTCGAACACTGAAGCTTTCTTT
TRBJ2-4 . TRBD2 TRBV5-4 CASSGGTSGSLQAKNIQYF TGTGCCAGCAGCGGCGGGACTAGCGGGAGCCTTCAAGCCAAAAACATTCAGTACTTC
TRBJ1-3 . TRBD1 TRBV23-1 CASSQRRGQAFFSGNTIYF TGCGCCAGCAGTCAGCGCCGGGGACAGGCTTTCTTCTCTGGAAACACCATATATTTT
TRBJ2-7 . TRBD1 TRBV5-1 CASSLGTGGSYEQYF TGCGCCAGCAGCTTGGGGACAGGGGGTTCCTACGAGCAGTACTTC
TRBJ1-1 . TRBD1 TRBV9 CASSVRSGGEAFF TGTGCCAGCAGCGTACGCTCAGGGGGTGAAGCTTTCTTT
TRBJ2-3 . TRBD2 TRBV10-3 CAISASGTSTDTQYF TGTGCCATCAGTGCGAGCGGGACTAGCACAGATACGCAGTATTTT
TRBJ2-5 . TRBD1 TRBV9 CASSVGTGRQETQYF TGTGCCAGCAGCGTCGGGACAGGGCGACAAGAGACCCAGTACTTC
TRBJ2-4 . . TRBV2 CASRGLAKNIQYF TGTGCCAGCAGGGGACTAGCCAAAAACATTCAGTACTTC
TRBJ2-3 . TRBD2 TRBV30 CASEKGLAGGRGTDTQYF TGTGCCTCCGAAAAGGGACTAGCGGGGGGCAGAGGCACAGATACGCAGTATTTT
TRBJ1-4 . . TRBV30 CAWSGRSGTNEKLFF TGTGCCTGGAGTGGCAGATCGGGGACTAATGAAAAACTGTTTTTT
TRBJ2-7 . TRBD1 TRBV6-5 CASRNRDRASYEQYF TGTGCCAGCAGGAACCGGGACAGGGCATCCTACGAGCAGTACTTC
TRBJ2-2 . TRBD1 TRBV27 CASSPRGQGARELFF TGTGCCAGCAGCCCAAGAGGACAGGGGGCCCGGGAGCTGTTTTTT
TRBJ2-1 . . TRBV7-6 CASSPQVSSYNEQFF TGTGCCAGCAGCCCGCAGGTATCCTCCTACAATGAGCAGTTCTTC
TRBJ2-1 . . TRBV29-1 CSVGAAGYNEQFF TGCAGCGTTGGGGCCGCCGGCTACAATGAGCAGTTCTTC
TRBJ1-2 . TRBD1 TRBV29-1 CSAPGQGRPYDYGYTF TGCAGCGCTCCGGGACAGGGGCGGCCCTACGACTATGGCTACACCTTC
TRBJ2-3 . . TRBV7-6 CASSGTRPVGTQYF TGTGCCAGCAGCGGGACTCGTCCAGTGGGTACGCAGTATTTT
TRBJ1-1 . TRBD1 TRBV6-1 CASSRQGGLNTEAFF TGTGCCAGCAGTCGACAGGGGGGCCTGAACACTGAAGCTTTCTTT